This TCR beta chain was profiled in a study of blood T cell repertoires in COVID-19. The germline V gene encodes CDR1 LGHNA and CDR2 YNFKEQ. The ends lost 0 bases at V and 0 bases at J; junction bases unmatched: 13. This CDR3 contains 20 residues. Authors' processing steps: Counts of nucleated cells, estimated from reference gene primer amplification, were obtained. This table comes from immunoSEQ multiplex PCR, and its TCRdb copy is limited to in-frame clones, with some not included. Clone size and V and J calls were adopted from that table, with D and trimming inferred from the DNA. Of some 280,000 clones in the sample, 85% were seen once.

This receptor was obtained from a woman in her forties or fifties with active or convalescent COVID-19. The chain is built from TRBV4-2 and TRBJ1-5, with 8 bases lining up with TRBD1. The sequencing sample was made of peripheral blood. CDR3 amino acids: CASSQDSGRGLWDSNQPQHF. The CDR3 DNA reads TGTGCCAGCAGCCAAGATTCAGGCAGGGGGCTTTGGGATAGCAATCAGCCCCAGCATTTT.